This T cell receptor (beta chain) was sequenced during a study of T cell clonotyping in hematopoietic cell transplantation. The sample's time point: recipient sample about 28 days before transplant, after cytoreduction. The repertoire was sequenced with immunoSEQ multiplex PCR; TCRdb's copy has only in-frame clones and lacks some. This sample has over 45,000 clones, with 70% to 90% found just once. CDR1 and CDR2 (germline): MNHEY, SMNVEV (reference sequence). The CDR3 runs to 14 residues. V was pared by 4 bases and J by 2 bases, with 3 bases of the junction left unmatched. V usage is TRBV27 and J usage is TRBJ2-7, with 9 bases fitting TRBD2. This clonotype was sampled from a man aged 55 to 70 with biphenotypic leukemia. Some clones in this sample may be carry-over from other donors' samples. This sample comprised peripheral blood mononuclear cells, obtained before stem cell transplant. CDR3 nucleotide sequence: TGTGCCAGCAGTTCGGCTAGCGGGACCTACGAGCAGTACTTC. Its translation: CASSSASGTYEQYF.